This passage covers 29 T cell receptor beta chains from one sample sequenced in a study of T cell changes during pregnancy in multiple sclerosis. Measured with immunoSEQ multiplex PCR; TCRdb has only the in-frame clones, and not every one. The repertoire has roughly 70,000 clones, approximately 92% of them found once; the top ten carry less than 3.5%. This sample comprised peripheral blood, obtained in the third trimester of pregnancy. The receptors were gathered from a female donor in good health, enrolled as a control in a pregnancy study.

To note about this clone: The same CDR3 can be traced to other DNA sequences in this sample. The CDR3 here is CASSRLYEQYF. The CDR3 bases are TGTGCCAGCTCCAGGCTCTACGAGCAGTACTTC. The V and J genes are TRBV28 and TRBJ2-7, with D unresolved. Germline loops: CDR1 MDHEN, CDR2 SYDVKM. The ends were cut back, 8 bases at V and 3 bases at J, with 8 bases in the middle. The CDR3 loop spans 11 amino acids. The full variable domain, with the rest looked up from reference TRBV28 and TRBJ2-7, is DVKVTQSSRYLVKRTGEKVFLECVQDMDHENMFWYRQDPGLGLRLIYFSYDVKMKEKGDIPEGYSVSREKKERFSLILESASTNQTSMYLCASSRLYEQYFGPGTRLTVT.

The chain carries TRBV4-2 and TRBJ1-5; D ambiguous. Germline V gene data show CDR1 as LGHNA and CDR2 as YNFKEQ. Trimming stripped 0 bases from V and 2 bases from J, with 8 bases between. This CDR3 has 15 residues. The CDR3 region has the DNA TGTGCCAGCAGCCAAGATCACAGCCGCAATCAGCCCCAGCATTTT. Its protein product is CASSQDHSRNQPQHF.

The chain recombines TRBV2 with TRBJ1-6; 9 nucleotides agree with TRBD1. The V gene end was trimmed by 7 bases and the J gene end by 7 bases; junction bases not matched to a gene: 11. CDR1 is SNHLY, CDR2 FYNNEI, per germline. The CDR3 runs to 16 residues. CDR3 residues: CASKKVPGQGNSPLHF. The CDR3 DNA follows: TGTGCCAGCAAGAAAGTTCCGGGACAGGGCAATTCACCCCTCCACTTT.

The chain employs TRBV18 and TRBJ1-3; perhaps TRBD1 as D (6 bases). The V end lost 3 bases, the J end lost 11 bases, and 14 bases lay between the germline ends. This CDR3 comprises 13 residues. CDR1 is KGHSH, CDR2 LQKENI, per germline. The CDR3 DNA reads TGTGCCAGCTCACCTTTGGACGAGGGGGCCATATATTTT. Its protein product is CASSPLDEGAIYF. Together with reference TRBV18 and TRBJ1-3, the CDR3 gives the full variable domain: NAGVMQNPRHLVRRRGQEARLRCSPMKGHSHVYWYRQLPEEGLKFMVYLQKENIIDESGMPKERFSAEFPKEGPSILRIQQVVRGDSAAYFCASSPLDEGAIYFGEGSWLTVV.

The V gene is TRBV5-1, the J gene TRBJ2-5; TRBD2 agrees at 8 bases. V lost 4 bases to trimming and J lost 2 bases; unmatched junction nucleotides: 1. Germline V CDR1 and CDR2: SGHRS, YFSETQ. This CDR3 comprises 13 residues. CDR3 sequence reads: CASSPGGQETQYF. DNA of the CDR3: TGCGCCAGCAGCCCGGGGGGGCAAGAGACCCAGTACTTC.

The chain has TRBV5-1 and TRBJ1-4; 10 bases match TRBD1. The germline gives CDR1 SGHRS, CDR2 YFSETQ. This CDR3 contains 14 residues. The ends lost 3 bases at V and 6 bases at J; junction bases unmatched: 2. CDR3: CASSSGTGDEKLFF. The CDR3 DNA reads TGCGCCAGCAGCTCCGGGACAGGGGATGAAAAACTGTTTTTT.

This rearrangement joins TRBV5-1 to TRBJ2-6, with TRBD2 as a possible D gene (5 bases). Trimming shortened V by 0 bases and J by 0 bases, and 10 bases separated the two germline ends. CDR3 length equals 17 residues. Germline assignment: CDR1 SGHRS and CDR2 YFSETQ. CDR3 nucleotides: TGCGCCAGCAGCTTGGTGGTGGGGAGCTCTGGGGCCAACGTCCTGACTTTC. It encodes CASSLVVGSSGANVLTF.

The CDR3 sequence: CASSPQGARPYEQYF. The CDR3, as DNA: TGTGCCAGCAGTCCACAGGGGGCGCGTCCCTACGAGCAGTACTTC. The chain joins TRBV27 to TRBJ2-7, with 9 bases identical to TRBD1. V was clipped by 5 bases and J by 2 bases; unmatched bases: 7. Looked up from germline, CDR1 is MNHEY and CDR2 is SMNVEV (reference sequence). The CDR3 loop spans 15 amino acids.

This clone was seen a single time. The gene calls are TRBV28 and TRBJ1-5, with D possibly being TRBD1 (5 bases). Germline CDR1 MDHEN, CDR2 SYDVKM. The CDR3 runs to 16 residues. Trimming shortened V by 0 bases and J by 6 bases, and 15 bases separated the two germline ends. In nucleotides, the CDR3 is TGTGCCAGCAGTTTATGGGGGTCACGGGGGAGTCAGCCCCAGCATTTT. Translating gives CASSLWGSRGSQPQHF.

V is TRBV14 and J is TRBJ1-6, with TRBD1 as a possible D gene (5 bases). Germline V gene sequence: CDR1 SGHDN, CDR2 FVKESK. The CDR3 consists of 14 residues. With 5 bases removed from V and 5 bases from J, the gap between germline ends came to 10 bases. The CDR3 region is CASSYRQNNSPLHF. The CDR3, as DNA: TGTGCCAGCAGCTATAGACAGAATAATTCACCCCTCCACTTT.

This clone was seen only a few times. This sequence joins TRBV5-1 and TRBJ1-1; 8 bases match TRBD1. J gave up 5 bases and V 1 base, and 7 bases lay outside the gene matches. This CDR3 spans 15 amino acids. Per the germline V gene, CDR1 is SGHRS and CDR2 is YFSETQ. CDR3 bases: TGCGCCAGCAGCTTGACCGGACAGGGCGGGACTGAAGCTTTCTTT. It codes for CASSLTGQGGTEAFF.

This clone was seen more than once but under ten times. The chain links TRBV28 to TRBJ2-7; tentatively, D is TRBD1 (5 bases). V shed 2 bases and J shed 2 bases, with 7 bases lying between them. The CDR3 is 13 amino acids. Germline lookup yields CDR1 MDHEN and CDR2 SYDVKM. CDR3 residues: CASSLGHPYEQYF. The CDR3 DNA reads as TGTGCCAGCAGTTTAGGACATCCCTACGAGCAGTACTTC.

The rearrangement links TRBV7-9 to TRBJ1-6; 9 bases are a match to TRBD1. V dropped 5 bases and J dropped 10; count of bases not matched to a gene: 9. This CDR3 spans 15 amino acids. Germline CDR1 SEHNR, CDR2 FQNEAQ (reference sequence). CDR3: CASSPPGQGRSPLHF. In nucleotides, the CDR3 is TGTGCCAGCAGCCCGCCGGGACAGGGAAGGTCACCCCTCCACTTT.

V and J are TRBV7-9 and TRBJ1-1; tentative D call: TRBD1 (6 bases). Germline CDR1 is SEHNR and CDR2 is FQNEAQ (reference sequence). Trimming stripped 1 base from V and 1 base from J, with 7 bases between. This CDR3 contains 14 residues. The CDR3 region has the DNA TGTGCCAGCAGCTTAGGACAGGAGAACACTGAAGCTTTCTTT. This translates into CASSLGQENTEAFF.

The CDR3 here is CATSRDGHLSNQPQHF. CDR3 nucleotides: TGTGCCACCAGCAGAGACGGACATCTTAGCAATCAGCCCCAGCATTTT. The chain links TRBV15 to TRBJ1-5, with a possible D match to TRBD1 (5 bases). CDR1 is LNHNV, CDR2 YYDKDF, per germline (reference sequence). The germline V and J ends were trimmed by 0 bases and 0 bases, with 9 bases remaining between them. The CDR3 has 16 residues.

V is TRBV7-2 and J is TRBJ2-7; no firm D call. Germline CDR1 reads SGHTA; CDR2 reads FQGNSA. V was shortened by 5 bases and J by 3 bases, with 5 bases between the two germline ends. The CDR3 totals 11 residues. CDR3 protein: CASSQFYEQYF. The DNA of the CDR3 is TGTGCCAGCAGCCAATTCTACGAGCAGTACTTC.

This rearrangement joins TRBV7-9 to TRBJ2-7; maybe TRBD2 (6 bases). This CDR3 comprises 14 residues. V lost 0 bases to trimming and J lost 5 bases, with 11 bases between them. Germline CDR1 is SEHNR and CDR2 is FQNEAQ (reference sequence). The CDR3 nucleotides read TGTGCCAGCAGCTTAGCGGCGGGACCACACGAGCAGTACTTC. Translating it yields CASSLAAGPHEQYF. Full variable domain (outside the CDR3, taken from reference TRBV7-9 and TRBJ2-7): DTGVSQNPRHKITKRGQNVTFRCDPISEHNRLYWYRQTLGQGPEFLTYFQNEAQLEKSRLLSDRFSAERPKGSFSTLEIQRTEQGDSAMYLCASSLAAGPHEQYFGPGTRLTVT.

The chain is built from TRBV28 and TRBJ2-6; D gene uncertain. Trimming shortened V by 7 bases and J by 8 bases, and 12 bases separated the two germline ends. The CDR3 runs to 13 residues. From germline, CDR1 is MDHEN and CDR2 SYDVKM. CDR3 in amino acids: CASTAVPTNVLTF. The CDR3 DNA is TGTGCCAGCACCGCCGTGCCTACCAACGTCCTGACTTTC.

The chain combines TRBV6-4 with TRBJ1-1; 7 positions agree with TRBD1. Looked up from germline, CDR1 is MRHNA and CDR2 is SNTAGT. The CDR3 loop spans 16 amino acids. V lost 1 base to trimming and J lost 0 bases; unmatched junction nucleotides: 5. CDR3 DNA: TGTGCCAGCAGTGACTTCAGGGGGAAGATGAACACTGAAGCTTTCTTT. Translating it yields CASSDFRGKMNTEAFF.

V gene TRBV30 combines with J gene TRBJ1-4; perhaps TRBD1 as D (5 bases). Germline CDR1 is GTSNPN and CDR2 is SVGIG (reference sequence). V was cut by 0 bases and J by 2 bases, with 7 bases left in between. This CDR3 has 14 amino acids. The CDR3 sequence: CAWSVRGTNEKLFF. The CDR3 DNA follows: TGTGCCTGGAGTGTACGGGGGACTAATGAAAAACTGTTTTTT.

A few counts support this clone. In DNA form, the CDR3 reads TGTGCCAGCAGTGCCACTAGCGGGGGCAGCACAGATACGCAGTATTTT. Amino acid sequence: CASSATSGGSTDTQYF. The chain joins TRBV6-4 to TRBJ2-3; TRBD2 matches 11 bases. This CDR3 is built from 16 residues. J was trimmed by 0 bases and V by 4 bases; bases with no gene match: 3. CDR1 is MRHNA and CDR2 is SNTAGT in the germline V gene.

This clone was recorded only once. The chain has TRBV11-1 and TRBJ1-1; D is unresolved. V was pared by 2 bases and J by 0 bases, with 7 bases between. Germline V gene data show CDR1 as SGHAT and CDR2 as FQDESV (reference sequence). CDR3 size: 14 residues. As DNA, the CDR3 is TGTGCCAGCAGCTTACTAGATATGAACACTGAAGCTTTCTTT. Its translation: CASSLLDMNTEAFF.

The genes are TRBV19 and TRBJ1-2, with D unresolved. The CDR3 totals 14 residues. CDR1 and CDR2 from the germline V gene are LNHDA and SQIVND (reference sequence). The V end was cut by 4 bases, the J end by 5 bases, with 14 bases between. As DNA, the CDR3 is TGTGCCAGTAGTACCTCAACGGAGAAATATGGCTACACCTTC. As protein: CASSTSTEKYGYTF.

This chain joins TRBV28 and TRBJ1-2, with 7 positions matching TRBD1. V was clipped by 6 bases and J by 3 bases; unmatched bases: 10. CDR3 length: 15 amino acids. CDR1 is MDHEN and CDR2 is SYDVKM in the germline V gene. The CDR3 region has the DNA TGTGCCAGCAGCGAGCAGGGGGTGAAAGACTATGGCTACACCTTC. Protein: CASSEQGVKDYGYTF.

The V and J genes are TRBV4-1 and TRBJ1-2; maybe TRBD1 (6 bases). V lost 4 bases and J lost 6, with 15 bases in between. The germline V gene has CDR1 MGHRA and CDR2 YSYEKL. This CDR3 comprises 14 residues. CDR3 coding DNA: TGCGCCAGCAGCCTCGATCCGGACAGCGATGGCTACACCTTC. Protein product: CASSLDPDSDGYTF.

This chain joins TRBV30 and TRBJ2-7; 9 nucleotides agree with TRBD1. J lost 2 bases, V lost 6 bases, and 2 bases had no gene match. This CDR3 has 12 residues. The germline V gene has CDR1 GTSNPN and CDR2 SVGIG (reference sequence). The CDR3 DNA reads as TGTGCCTGCAGGACAGGGGCCTACGAGCAGTACTTC. It encodes CACRTGAYEQYF.

This clone was counted once. J is TRBJ2-3 and V is TRBV10-3; D might be TRBD2 (5 bases). Germline lookup yields CDR1 ENHRY and CDR2 SYGVKD. Trimming removed 3 bases from V and 4 bases from J, with 11 bases in between. CDR3 length equals 14 residues. The DNA for the CDR3 is TGTGCCATCAGTGATGCCCCCGGGGCAGATACGCAGTATTTT. This codes for CAISDAPGADTQYF.

The chain uses TRBV21-1 and TRBJ2-1; the table assigns TRBD2, which was not confirmed against the DNA. TRBV21-1 is listed as a pseudogene. The CDR3 covers 17 residues. CDR3 coding DNA: TGTGCCAGCAGCCTGGGAGTGCGGGACGGAGGGACGAATGAGCAGTTCTTC. Amino acids: CASSLGVRDGGTNEQFF.

The rearrangement joins TRBV27 to TRBJ1-1; D unresolved. The CDR3 covers 15 residues. CDR1 and CDR2 from the germline V gene are MNHEY and SMNVEV (reference sequence). Trimming shortened V by 0 bases and J by 3 bases, and 11 bases separated the two germline ends. In DNA, the CDR3 is TGTGCCAGCAGTTTATCAGAGCACCAAGACACTGAAGCTTTCTTT. Protein: CASSLSEHQDTEAFF.